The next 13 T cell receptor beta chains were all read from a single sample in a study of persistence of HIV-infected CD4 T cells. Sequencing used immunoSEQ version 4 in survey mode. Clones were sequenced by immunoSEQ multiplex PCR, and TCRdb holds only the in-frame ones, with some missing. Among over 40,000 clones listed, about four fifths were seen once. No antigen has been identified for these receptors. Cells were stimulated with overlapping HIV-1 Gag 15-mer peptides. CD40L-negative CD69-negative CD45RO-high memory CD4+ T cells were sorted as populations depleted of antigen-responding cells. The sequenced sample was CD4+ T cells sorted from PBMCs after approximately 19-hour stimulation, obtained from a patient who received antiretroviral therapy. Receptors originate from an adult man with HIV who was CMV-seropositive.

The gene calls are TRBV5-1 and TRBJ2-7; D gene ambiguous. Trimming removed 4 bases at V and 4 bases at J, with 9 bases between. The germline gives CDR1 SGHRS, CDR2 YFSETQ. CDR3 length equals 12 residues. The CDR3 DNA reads TGCGCCAGCAGCAAAGATCTATACGAGCAGTACTTC. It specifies CASSKDLYEQYF.

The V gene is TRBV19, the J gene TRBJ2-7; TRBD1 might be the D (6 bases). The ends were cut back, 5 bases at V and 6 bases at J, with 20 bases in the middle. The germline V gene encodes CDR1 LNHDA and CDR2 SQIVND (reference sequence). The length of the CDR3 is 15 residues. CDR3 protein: CASSPPGVQYAEQYF. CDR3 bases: TGTGCCAGTAGTCCCCCAGGGGTGCAGTATGCCGAGCAGTACTTC.

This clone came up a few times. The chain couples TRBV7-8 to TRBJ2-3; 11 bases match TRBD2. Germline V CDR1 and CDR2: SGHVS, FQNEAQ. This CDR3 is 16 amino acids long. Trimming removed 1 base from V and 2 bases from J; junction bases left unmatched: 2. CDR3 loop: CASSLGLAGNTDTQYF. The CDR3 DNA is TGTGCCAGCAGCTTAGGACTAGCGGGAAACACAGATACGCAGTATTTT.

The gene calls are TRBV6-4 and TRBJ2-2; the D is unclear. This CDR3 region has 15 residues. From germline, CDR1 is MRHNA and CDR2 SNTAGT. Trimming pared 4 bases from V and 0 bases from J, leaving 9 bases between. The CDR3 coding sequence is TGTGCCAGCAGTGCAGAAACCACGAACACCGGGGAGCTGTTTTTT. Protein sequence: CASSAETTNTGELFF.

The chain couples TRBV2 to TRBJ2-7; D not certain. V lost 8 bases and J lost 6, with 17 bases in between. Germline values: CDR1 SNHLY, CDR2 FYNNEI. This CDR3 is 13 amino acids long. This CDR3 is CASGAQLSLEQYF. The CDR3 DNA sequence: TGTGCCAGCGGAGCCCAATTAAGCCTCGAGCAGTACTTC.

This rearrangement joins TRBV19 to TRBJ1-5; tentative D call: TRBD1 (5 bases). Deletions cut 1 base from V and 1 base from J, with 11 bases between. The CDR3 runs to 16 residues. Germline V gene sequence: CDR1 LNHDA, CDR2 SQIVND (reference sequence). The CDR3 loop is CASSIGPGLSNQPQHF. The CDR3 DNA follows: TGTGCCAGTAGTATAGGGCCGGGGCTCAGCAATCAGCCCCAGCATTTT.

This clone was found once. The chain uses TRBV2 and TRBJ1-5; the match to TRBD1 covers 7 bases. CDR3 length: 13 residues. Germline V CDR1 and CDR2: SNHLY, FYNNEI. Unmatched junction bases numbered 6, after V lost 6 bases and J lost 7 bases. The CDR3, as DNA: TGTGCCAGCAGGCCGACAGGGAACCAGCCCCAGCATTTT. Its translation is CASRPTGNQPQHF.

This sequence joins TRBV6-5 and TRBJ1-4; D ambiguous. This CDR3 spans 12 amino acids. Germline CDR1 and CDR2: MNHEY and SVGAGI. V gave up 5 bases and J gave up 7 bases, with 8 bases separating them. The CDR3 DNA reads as TGTGCCAGCAGTAGGGCGGGTGAAAAACTGTTTTTT. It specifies CASSRAGEKLFF.

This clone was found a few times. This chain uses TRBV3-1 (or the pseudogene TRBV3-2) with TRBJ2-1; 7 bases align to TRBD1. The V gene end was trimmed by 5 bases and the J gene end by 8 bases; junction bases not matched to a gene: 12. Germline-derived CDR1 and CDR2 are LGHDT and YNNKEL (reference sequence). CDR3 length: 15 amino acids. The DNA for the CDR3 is TGTGCCAGCAGCTTCGGGACAGCCAAATCCGATGAGCAGTTCTTC. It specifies CASSFGTAKSDEQFF.

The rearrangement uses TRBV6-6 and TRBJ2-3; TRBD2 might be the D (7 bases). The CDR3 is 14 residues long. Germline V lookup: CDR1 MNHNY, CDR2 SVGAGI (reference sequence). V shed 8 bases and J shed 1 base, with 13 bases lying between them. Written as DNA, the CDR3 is TGTGCCAGCCGGGGGGCGGTGGGCACAGATACGCAGTATTTT. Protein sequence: CASRGAVGTDTQYF.

The CDR3 protein is CASSRGIQGAGEKLFF. Written as DNA, the CDR3 is TGTGCCAGCAGCCGAGGAATCCAGGGGGCGGGTGAAAAACTGTTTTTT. This chain joins TRBV5-4 and TRBJ1-4; 8 bases fit TRBD1. Per the germline V gene, CDR1 is SGHNT and CDR2 is YYREEE (reference sequence). V was clipped by 4 bases and J by 7 bases; unmatched bases: 12. There are 16 residues in the CDR3.

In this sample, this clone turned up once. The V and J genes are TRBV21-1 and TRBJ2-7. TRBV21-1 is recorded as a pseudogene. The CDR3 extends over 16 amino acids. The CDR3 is CASSKWQAEGGYEQYF. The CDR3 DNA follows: TGTGCCAGCAGCAAATGGCAGGCAGAAGGCGGCTACGAGCAGTACTTC.

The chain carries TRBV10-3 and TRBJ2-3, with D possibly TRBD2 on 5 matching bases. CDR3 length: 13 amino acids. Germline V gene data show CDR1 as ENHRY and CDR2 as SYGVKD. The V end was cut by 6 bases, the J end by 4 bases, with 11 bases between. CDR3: CAIRDSVPDTQYF. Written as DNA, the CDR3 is TGTGCCATCAGGGATAGCGTACCAGATACGCAGTATTTT.